One sample yielded the 11 T cell receptor beta chains listed below, sequenced in a study of tumor and adjacent non-tumor tissue in lung cancer. No cell sorting was done before RNA was extracted from the tissue. The library came from three nested PCR rounds adapted from ARM-PCR protocols. TCRdb recomputed calls from the multiplex PCR reads with MiXCR, one row per CDR3 protein. The sample shows about 110,000 distinct CDR3 sequences, about 80% of them seen only once. Sequenced input: lung tumor tissue. Receptors were obtained from a man in his sixties or seventies with non-small cell lung cancer.

As concerns this clonotype: With a much larger clone just one base away, this may be a read error. The rearrangement joins TRBV28 to TRBJ2-2; D is uncertain. This CDR3 spans 13 amino acids. CDR1 MDHEN and CDR2 SYDVKM come from the germline V gene. The CDR3 DNA reads TGTTCCAGCAGCCGCCCATGGACCGGGGAGCTGTTTTTT. Residues: CSSSRPWTGELFF.

Remarks on this clonotype: The CDR3 ends on some other residue instead of the conserved phenylalanine or tryptophan, so this is likely a read error. The chain uses TRBV6-5 and TRBJ2-1; TRBD2 is a possible D gene (6 bases). This CDR3 spans 15 amino acids. Germline CDR1 MNHEY, CDR2 SVGAGI. The CDR3 DNA reads as TGTACCAGCAGTACGAGGTCAGGGAGGTTCAATGAGCAGTTCCTA. It specifies CTSSTRSGRFNEQFL.

In this sample, this clonotype turned up a few times. This rearrangement joins TRBV7-3 to TRBJ2-7; tentatively, D is TRBD1 or TRBD2 (5 bases each). With 4 bases removed from V and 0 bases from J, the gap between germline ends came to 10 bases. Per the germline V gene, CDR1 is SGHTA and CDR2 is FQGTGA. The CDR3 has 14 residues. The CDR3 DNA reads TGTGCCAGCAGCTCCGGGACGGGCTCCTACGAGCAGTACTTC. Protein: CASSSGTGSYEQYF. Full variable domain (remainder filled in from reference TRBV7-3 and TRBJ2-7): GAGVSQTPSNKVTEKGKYVELRCDPISGHTALYWYRQSLGQGPEFLIYFQGTGAADDSGLPNDRFFAVRPEGSVSTLKIQRTERGDSAVYLCASSSGTGSYEQYFGPGTRLTVT.

The rearrangement uses TRBV11-1 and TRBJ2-7; 7 nucleotides align to TRBD2. CDR3 length: 15 amino acids. Germline-derived CDR1 and CDR2 are SGHAT and FQDESV (reference sequence). CDR3 region: CTGCLLGRGAYEQYF. CDR3 coding DNA: TGTACCGGCTGCCTATTGGGACGGGGGGCCTACGAGCAGTACTTC.

The chain uses TRBV28 and TRBJ2-4; D uncertain. CDR3 length: 15 amino acids. CDR1 is MDHEN, CDR2 SYDVKM, per germline. V shed 4 bases and J shed 0 bases, with 10 bases lying between them. This chain's CDR3 is CASSSKPLAKNIQYF. As DNA, the CDR3 is TGTGCCAGCAGTTCCAAACCTCTAGCCAAAAACATTCAGTACTTC.

In the case of this clonotype: The conserved phenylalanine or tryptophan is not found at the CDR3 terminus, so this likely reflects a read error. The rearrangement links TRBV6-6 to TRBJ1-1; TRBD1 agrees at 7 bases. The length of the CDR3 is 15 residues. Unmatched junction bases numbered 12, after V lost 6 bases and J lost 5 bases. Per germline, CDR1 MNHNY and CDR2 SVGAGI (reference sequence). The CDR3 sequence is CASRTRTGMATEAFI. The DNA for the CDR3 is TGTGCCAGCAGAACCCGGACAGGAATGGCGACTGAAGCTTTCATT.

About this clonotype: The junction departs from germline at one end; a sequencing error may be responsible. The chain couples TRBV6-1 to TRBJ2-7; unclear D gene. In germline, CDR1 is MNHNS, CDR2 SASEGT. The CDR3 spans 14 residues. CDR3 sequence: CASSEAHGTSEQYF. The CDR3 nucleotides are TGTGCCAGCAGTGAAGCACATGGAACAAGCGAGCAGTACTTT.

As to this clonotype: Since the CDR3 does not end with the conserved phenylalanine or tryptophan, this likely comes from a read error. This chain links TRBV6-6 with TRBJ1-3, with D perhaps matching TRBD1 (5 bases). The CDR3 has 15 residues. Per germline, CDR1 MNHNY and CDR2 SVGAGI (reference sequence). The CDR3 DNA reads as TGTGTCAGCAGTTACCCAGGCAGGGAGCAATCCACCATATATCTT. Translation: CVSSYPGREQSTIYL.

On this clonotype itself: Germline and junction disagree at one end, which may indicate a read error. The gene calls are TRBV5-1 and TRBJ1-1; TRBD1 is a possible D gene (6 bases). CDR1 is SGHRS, CDR2 YFSETQ, per germline. This CDR3 is 14 amino acids long. CDR3 amino acids: CASSKDSQNNEAFF. CDR3 DNA: TGTGCCAGCAGCAAGGACAGCCAGAACAATGAAGCTTTCTTT.

This clonotype was seen repeatedly, ten times or more. This chain links TRBV29-1 with TRBJ1-1; 9 bases map to TRBD1. Germline assignment: CDR1 SQVTM and CDR2 ANQGSEA. The J segment lost 4 bases and the V segment lost 7 bases, leaving 7 bases of the junction unmatched. This CDR3 spans 13 amino acids. CDR3 nucleotide sequence: TGCAGCGGCCTCGGACAGGGGAGCACTGAAGCTTTCTTT. Translation gives CSGLGQGSTEAFF.

This clonotype was detected many times. The chain joins TRBV11-3 to TRBJ2-1; TRBD2 might be the D (6 bases). The germline gives CDR1 SGHNT, CDR2 YENEEA. Trimming stripped 6 bases from V and 9 bases from J, with 18 bases between. This CDR3 contains 14 residues. CDR3 protein: CASRRTTTSTEQFF. In DNA, the CDR3 is TGTGCCAGCAGACGGACTACTACGTCTACTGAGCAGTTCTTC.